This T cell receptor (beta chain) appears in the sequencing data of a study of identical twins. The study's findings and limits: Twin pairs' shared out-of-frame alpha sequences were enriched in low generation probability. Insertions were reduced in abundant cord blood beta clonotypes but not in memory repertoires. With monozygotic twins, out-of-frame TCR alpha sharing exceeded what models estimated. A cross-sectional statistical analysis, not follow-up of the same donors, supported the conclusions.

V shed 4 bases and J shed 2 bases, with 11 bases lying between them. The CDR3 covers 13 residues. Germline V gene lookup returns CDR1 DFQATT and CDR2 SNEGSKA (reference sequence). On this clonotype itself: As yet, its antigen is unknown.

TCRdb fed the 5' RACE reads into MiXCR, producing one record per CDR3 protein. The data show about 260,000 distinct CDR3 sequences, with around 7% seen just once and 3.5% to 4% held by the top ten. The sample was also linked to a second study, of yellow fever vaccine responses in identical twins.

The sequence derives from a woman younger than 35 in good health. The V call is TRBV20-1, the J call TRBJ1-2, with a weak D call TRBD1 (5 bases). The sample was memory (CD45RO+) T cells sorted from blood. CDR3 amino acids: CSAKNDRNYGYTF. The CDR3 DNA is TGCAGTGCTAAGAACGACAGAAACTATGGCTACACCTTC.